These T cell receptor beta chains were read from a single sample in a study of blood T cell repertoires in COVID-19. TCRdb's table, derived via immunoSEQ multiplex PCR, lists solely in-frame clones and lacks some. Here the sample spans roughly 86,000 clones, roughly 80% being singletons. The sequencing sample was made of peripheral blood. The source is a man aged 45-60 years who had recovered from COVID-19. The CDR3 runs from the conserved cysteine through the conserved F or W. A D gene is named only where the DNA matches it firmly. Size is omitted from some rows. Given values are once, few, many or a class for expanded clones.

>-|TRBJ2-6|once|TRBV7-2|16
TGTGCCAGCAGCGTTACTGCCCGCTCTGGGGCCAACGTCCTGACTTTC
CASSVTARSGANVLTF
>TRBD1|TRBJ2-2|-|TRBV5-1|16
TGCGCCAGCAGCGACACCGGGACAGGCTCAACCGGGGAGCTGTTTTTT
CASSDTGTGSTGELFF
>-|TRBJ2-3|-|TRBV5-1|14
TGCGCCAGCAGCCGCCAGCTAGCCACAGATACGCAGTATTTT
CASSRQLATDTQYF
>-|TRBJ2-1|-|TRBV6-1|15
TGTGCCAGCAGTGAAGATCGGGGAGTGAGGAATGAGCAGTTCTTC
CASSEDRGVRNEQFF
>-|TRBJ1-1|once|TRBV5-1|13
TGCGCCAGCAGGCCGGAGATCTACACTGAAGCTTTCTTT
CASRPEIYTEAFF
>-|TRBJ1-2|-|TRBV6-4|16
TGTGCCAGCAGTGACTCGGCGGGGGAAACGTGGTATGGCTACACCTTC
CASSDSAGETWYGYTF
>TRBD2|TRBJ2-3|-|TRBV18|15
TGTGCCAGCTCACCAACTAGCGGGAGCCCAGATACGCAGTATTTT
CASSPTSGSPDTQYF
>TRBD2|TRBJ2-1|-|TRBV3-1/TRBV3-2|14
TGTGCCAGCAGCCATAGGACTAGCAGAAGTGAGCAGTTCTTC
CASSHRTSRSEQFF
>-|TRBJ1-6|-|TRBV18|15
TGTGCCAGCTCCCTTGACAGGCCAGATAATTCACCCCTCCACTTT
CASSLDRPDNSPLHF
>TRBD2|TRBJ2-3|-|TRBV7-2|16
TGTGCCAGCAGCTTAGATGGAGCGGGAGTCACAGATACGCAGTATTTT
CASSLDGAGVTDTQYF
>-|TRBJ1-2|-|TRBV15|14
TGTGCCACCAGCAGAGATCGACAGGCCTATGGCTACACCTTC
CATSRDRQAYGYTF
>TRBD1|TRBJ1-1|-|TRBV3-1/TRBV3-2|16
TGTGCCAGCAGCCAACGAGGACAGGACGGAAGCTTAGGGGCTTTCTTT
CASSQRGQDGSLGAFF
>TRBD1|TRBJ2-3|-|TRBV5-1|15
TGCGCCAGCAGCCCAAGCCCACAGGGGGCAGATACGCAGTATTTT
CASSPSPQGADTQYF
>TRBD1|TRBJ2-6|-|TRBV4-1|17
TGCGCCAGCAGCGCCCGGGACAGGGGAATCGGGGCCAACGTCCTGACTTTC
CASSARDRGIGANVLTF
>TRBD2|TRBJ2-7|-|TRBV2|15
TGTGCCAGCAGTGTGGAAGACGGCGGGGGCTACGAGCAGTACTTC
CASSVEDGGGYEQYF